This record covers a single T cell receptor (beta chain). This sample is drawn from a study of blood T cell repertoires in COVID-19. Study in general: COVID-19 samples from acute and convalescent phases originated in the United States, Italy and Spain. PBMCs, B-cell-depleted T cells, or T cells provided the cDNA or gDNA that made up the material.

The length of the CDR3 is 16 residues. Germline loops: CDR1 MRHNA, CDR2 SNTAGT. V trimming: 0 bases; J trimming: 4 bases; junction bases outside the gene matches: 5. Produced via immunoSEQ multiplex PCR; TCRdb's table is partial and in-frame only. Of over 250,000 clones listed, 80% to 90% are singletons. The rearrangement joins TRBV6-4 to TRBJ2-3; 9 bases align to TRBD2. This clonotype was sampled from a man aged 25 to 40 with acute COVID-19. The sequenced material came from PBMCs or T cells enriched from blood (not recorded which). DNA for the CDR3: TGTGCCAGCAGTGACTCGGTAGCGGGGGCCCCAGATACGCAGTATTTT. As protein: CASSDSVAGAPDTQYF.